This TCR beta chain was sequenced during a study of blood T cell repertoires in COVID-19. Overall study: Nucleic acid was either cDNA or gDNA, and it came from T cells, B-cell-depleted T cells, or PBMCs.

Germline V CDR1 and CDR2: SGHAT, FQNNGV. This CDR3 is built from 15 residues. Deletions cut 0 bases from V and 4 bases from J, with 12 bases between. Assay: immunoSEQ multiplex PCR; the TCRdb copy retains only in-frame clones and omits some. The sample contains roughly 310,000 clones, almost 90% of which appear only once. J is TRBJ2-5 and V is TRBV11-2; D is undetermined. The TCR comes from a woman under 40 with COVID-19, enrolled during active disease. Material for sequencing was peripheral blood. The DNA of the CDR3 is TGTGCCAGCAGCTTAGACCGAGATCCGGGAGAGACCCAGTACTTC. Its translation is CASSLDRDPGETQYF.